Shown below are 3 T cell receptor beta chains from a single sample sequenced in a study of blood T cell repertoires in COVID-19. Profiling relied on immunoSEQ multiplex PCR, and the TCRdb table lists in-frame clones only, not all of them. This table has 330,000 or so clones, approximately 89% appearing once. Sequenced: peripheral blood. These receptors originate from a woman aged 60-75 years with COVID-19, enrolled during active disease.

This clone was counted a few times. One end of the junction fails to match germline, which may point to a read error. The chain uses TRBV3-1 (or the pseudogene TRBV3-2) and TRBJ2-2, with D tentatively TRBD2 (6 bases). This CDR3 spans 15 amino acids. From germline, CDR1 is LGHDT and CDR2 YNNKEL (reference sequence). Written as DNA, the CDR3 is TGTGCCAGCAGCAAAGACTATGCGGGAACCGGGGAGCTGTTTTTT. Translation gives CASSKDYAGTGELFF.

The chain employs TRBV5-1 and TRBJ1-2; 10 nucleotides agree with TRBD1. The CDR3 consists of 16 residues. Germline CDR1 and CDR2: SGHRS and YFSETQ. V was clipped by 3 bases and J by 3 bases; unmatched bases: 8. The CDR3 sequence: CASSSDRGNFDYGYTF. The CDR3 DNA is TGCGCCAGCAGCTCGGACAGGGGGAACTTTGACTATGGCTACACCTTC.

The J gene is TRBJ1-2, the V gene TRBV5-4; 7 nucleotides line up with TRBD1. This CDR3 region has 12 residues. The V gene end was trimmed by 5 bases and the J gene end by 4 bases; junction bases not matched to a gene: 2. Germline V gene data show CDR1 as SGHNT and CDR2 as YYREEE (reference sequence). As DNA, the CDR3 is TGTGCCAGCAGTCGACAGGGCTATGGCTACACCTTC. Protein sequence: CASSRQGYGYTF. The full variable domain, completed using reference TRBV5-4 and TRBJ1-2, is ETGVTQSPTHLIKTRGQQVTLRCSSQSGHNTVSWYQQALGQGPQFIFQYYREEENGRGNFPPRFSGLQFPNYSSELNVNALELDDSALYLCASSRQGYGYTFGSGTRLTVV.